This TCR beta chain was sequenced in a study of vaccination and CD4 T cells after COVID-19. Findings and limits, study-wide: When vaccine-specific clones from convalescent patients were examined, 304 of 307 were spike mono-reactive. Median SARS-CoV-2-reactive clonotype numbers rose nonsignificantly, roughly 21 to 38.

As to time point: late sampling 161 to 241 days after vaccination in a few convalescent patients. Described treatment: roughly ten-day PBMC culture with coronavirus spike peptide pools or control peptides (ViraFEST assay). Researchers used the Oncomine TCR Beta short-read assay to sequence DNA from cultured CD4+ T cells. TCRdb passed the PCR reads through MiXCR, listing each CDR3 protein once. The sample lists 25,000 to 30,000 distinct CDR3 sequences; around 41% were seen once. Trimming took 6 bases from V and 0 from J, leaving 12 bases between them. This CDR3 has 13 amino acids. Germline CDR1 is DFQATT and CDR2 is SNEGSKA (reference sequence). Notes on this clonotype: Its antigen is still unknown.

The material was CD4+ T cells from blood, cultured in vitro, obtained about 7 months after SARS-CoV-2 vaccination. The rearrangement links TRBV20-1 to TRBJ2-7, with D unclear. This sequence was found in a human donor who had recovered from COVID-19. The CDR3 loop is CSAPLSSSYEQYF. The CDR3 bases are TGCAGTGCCCCCTTGAGTAGCTCCTACGAGCAGTACTTC.